Detailed here is one T cell receptor (beta chain). Its cognate antigen is unknown. The sample belongs to a study of blood T cells in healthy people across ages. Study-level results: Versus aged donors, long-lived donors had higher diversity and more naive CD4+ cells. Bulk PBMC profiling left naive and antigen-experienced comparisons inconclusive.

Healthy Caucasian individuals from Russia aged about 6 to 100 served as donors. CDR3 length: 11 amino acids. CDR1 and CDR2 (germline): SQVTM, ANQGSEA. A second PCR of about 6 to 12 cycles used a sample-barcoded 5' primer and a J-beta primer mix. TCRdb re-called the 5' RACE reads through MiXCR, storing one row per CDR3 protein. The sample comprises hundreds of thousands of distinct CDR3 sequences, roughly half of which are singletons, and roughly 13% rests with the top ten. The gene calls are TRBV29-1 and TRBJ2-3, with D perhaps TRBD1 (5 bases). This receptor was identified in an elderly woman in good health. Sequenced sample: blood. For the CDR3, the DNA is TGCACCCTTACCAGGGCAGATACGCAGTATTTT. It encodes CTLTRADTQYF.